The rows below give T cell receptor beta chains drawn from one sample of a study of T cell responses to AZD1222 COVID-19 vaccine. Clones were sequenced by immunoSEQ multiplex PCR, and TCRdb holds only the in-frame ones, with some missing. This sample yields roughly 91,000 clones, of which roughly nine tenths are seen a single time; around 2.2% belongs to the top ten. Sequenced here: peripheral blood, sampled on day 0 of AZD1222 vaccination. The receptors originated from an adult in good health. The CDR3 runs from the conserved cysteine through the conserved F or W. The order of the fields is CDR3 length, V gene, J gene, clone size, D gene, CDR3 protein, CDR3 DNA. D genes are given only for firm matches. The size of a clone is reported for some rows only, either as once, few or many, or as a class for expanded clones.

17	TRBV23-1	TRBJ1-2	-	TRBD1	CASSQVRDRVLNYGYTF	TGCGCCAGCAGTCAGGTGCGGGACAGGGTTCTCAACTATGGCTACACCTTC
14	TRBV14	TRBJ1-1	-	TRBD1	CASSQEARGTEAFF	TGTGCCAGCAGCCAAGAGGCCAGGGGGACTGAAGCTTTCTTT
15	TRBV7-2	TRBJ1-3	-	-	CASSSVFRTGNTIYF	TGTGCCAGCAGCTCCGTCTTTAGAACTGGAAACACCATATATTTT
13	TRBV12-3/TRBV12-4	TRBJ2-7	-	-	CASSQGAPYEQYF	TGTGCCAGCAGTCAGGGAGCCCCCTACGAGCAGTACTTC
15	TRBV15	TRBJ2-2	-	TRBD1	CATSGGTGGTGELFF	TGTGCCACCAGCGGGGGTACAGGGGGCACCGGGGAGCTGTTTTTT
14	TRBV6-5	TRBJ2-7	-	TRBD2	CASSSGTSRYEQYF	TGTGCCAGCAGTTCCGGGACTAGCAGATACGAGCAGTACTTC
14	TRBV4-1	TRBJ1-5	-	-	CASSSRWGDQPQHF	TGCGCCAGCAGCTCCAGATGGGGGGATCAGCCCCAGCATTTT
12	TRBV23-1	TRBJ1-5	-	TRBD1	CASSQWDRPQHF	TGCGCCAGCAGTCAATGGGACAGGCCCCAGCATTTT
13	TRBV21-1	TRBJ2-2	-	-	CASSEANTGELFF	TGTGCCAGCAGCGAGGCGAACACCGGGGAGCTGTTTTTT
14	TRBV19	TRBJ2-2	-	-	CASSSYSDTGELFF	TGTGCCAGTAGTTCGTACAGTGACACCGGGGAGCTGTTTTTT
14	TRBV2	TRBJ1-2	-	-	CASKRDGERYGYTF	TGTGCCAGCAAGAGGGACGGAGAGCGCTATGGCTACACCTTC
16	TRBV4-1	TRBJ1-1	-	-	CASSQDSGTFNTEAFF	TGCGCCAGCAGCCAAGATAGCGGGACCTTTAACACTGAAGCTTTCTTT
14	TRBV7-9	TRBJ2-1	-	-	CASSLASSRGEQFF	TGTGCCAGCAGCTTAGCGAGCAGCCGAGGTGAGCAGTTCTTC
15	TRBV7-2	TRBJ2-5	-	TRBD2	CASSLDGGGAETQYF	TGTGCCAGCAGCCTCGACGGGGGGGGCGCAGAGACCCAGTACTTC
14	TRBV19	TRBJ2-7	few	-	CASSTGPGVYEQYF	TGTGCCAGTAGTACGGGGCCGGGGGTTTACGAGCAGTACTTC
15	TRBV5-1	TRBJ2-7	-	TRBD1	CASSPAPGQDYEQYF	TGCGCCAGCAGCCCGGCACCGGGACAGGACTACGAGCAGTACTTC
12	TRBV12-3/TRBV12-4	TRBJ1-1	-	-	CASSFGFSEAFF	TGTGCCAGCAGTTTTGGTTTTTCCGAAGCTTTCTTT
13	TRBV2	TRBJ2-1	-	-	CASSRDVDNEQFF	TGTGCCAGCAGTCGAGACGTCGACAATGAGCAGTTCTTC
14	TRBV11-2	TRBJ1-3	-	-	CASSLDLSGNTIYF	TGTGCCAGCAGCTTAGATCTCTCTGGAAACACCATATATTTT
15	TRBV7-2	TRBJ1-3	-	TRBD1	CASSLAGQGRGTIYF	TGTGCCAGCAGCTTAGCGGGACAGGGTAGGGGCACCATATATTTT
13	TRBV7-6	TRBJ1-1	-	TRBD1	CASSLTGGSEAFF	TGTGCCAGCAGCTTAACAGGGGGGTCTGAAGCTTTCTTT
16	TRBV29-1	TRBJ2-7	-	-	CSVEELQGPIVFEQYF	TGCAGCGTTGAAGAATTGCAGGGTCCGATAGTCTTCGAGCAGTACTTC
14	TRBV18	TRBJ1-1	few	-	CASSPWTENTEAFF	TGTGCCAGCTCACCTTGGACAGAGAACACTGAAGCTTTCTTT
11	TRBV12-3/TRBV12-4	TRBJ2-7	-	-	CASGLIREQYF	TGTGCCAGCGGTCTAATAAGGGAGCAGTACTTC
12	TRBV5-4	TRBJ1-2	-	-	CASSLDRGGYTF	TGTGCCAGCAGCCTCGACAGAGGTGGCTACACCTTC
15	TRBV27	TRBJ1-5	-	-	CASSLAEGSNQPQHF	TGTGCCAGCAGTTTAGCCGAGGGGAGCAATCAGCCCCAGCATTTT
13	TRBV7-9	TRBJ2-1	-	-	CASSHPRADEQFF	TGTGCCAGCAGCCACCCTCGGGCGGATGAGCAGTTCTTC
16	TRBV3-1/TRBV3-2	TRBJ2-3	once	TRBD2	CASSPWGSGSADTQYF	TGTGCCAGCAGCCCCTGGGGTAGCGGGAGCGCAGATACGCAGTATTTT
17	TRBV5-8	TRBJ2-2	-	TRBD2	CASSLLAGAINTGELFF	TGTGCCAGCAGCTTGCTAGCGGGAGCCATAAACACCGGGGAGCTGTTTTTT
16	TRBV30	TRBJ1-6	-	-	CAWSDLAGRYNSPLHF	TGTGCCTGGAGTGATCTTGCGGGACGGTATAATTCACCCCTCCACTTT